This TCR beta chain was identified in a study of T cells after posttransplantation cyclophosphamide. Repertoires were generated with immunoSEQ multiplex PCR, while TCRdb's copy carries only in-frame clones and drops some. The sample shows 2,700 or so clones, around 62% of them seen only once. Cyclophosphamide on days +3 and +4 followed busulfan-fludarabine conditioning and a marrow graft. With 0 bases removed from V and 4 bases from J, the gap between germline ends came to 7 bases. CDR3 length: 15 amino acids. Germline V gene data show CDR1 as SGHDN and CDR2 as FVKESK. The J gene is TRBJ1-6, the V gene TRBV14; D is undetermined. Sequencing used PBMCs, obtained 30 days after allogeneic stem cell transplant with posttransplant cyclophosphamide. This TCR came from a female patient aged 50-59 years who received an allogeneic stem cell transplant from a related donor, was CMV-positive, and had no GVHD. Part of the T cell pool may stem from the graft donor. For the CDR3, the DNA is TGTGCCAGCAGCCAAGATGGAGTATATAATTCACCCCTCCACTTT. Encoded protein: CASSQDGVYNSPLHF.